This is a list of T cell receptor beta chains from one sample in a study of cytotoxic CD8 clonotypes in ibrutinib-treated CLL. Profiling relied on immunoSEQ multiplex PCR, and the TCRdb table lists in-frame clones only, not all of them. The data show some 300,000 clones, roughly 80% seen once. The source was PBMCs, collected before ibrutinib treatment. Every receptor here comes from a human donor with chronic lymphocytic leukemia. Both conserved end residues are part of each CDR3. A D gene is named only where the DNA matches it firmly. Size values are once, few and many counts, or a class for expanded clones, and some rows have none.

j_gene: TRBJ1-5
d_gene: .
abundance: .
len: 13
v_gene: TRBV15
CDR3aa: CATSRAGVQPQHF
CDR3nt: TGTGCCACCAGCAGAGCTGGGGTTCAGCCCCAGCATTTT

j_gene: TRBJ2-3
d_gene: TRBD1
abundance: .
len: 14
v_gene: TRBV29-1
CDR3aa: CSAAPGQYTDTQYF
CDR3nt: TGCAGCGCGGCGCCGGGACAGTACACAGATACGCAGTATTTT

j_gene: TRBJ2-1
d_gene: TRBD1
abundance: .
len: 16
v_gene: TRBV30
CDR3aa: CAWTEPTGGTYNEQFF
CDR3nt: TGTGCCTGGACAGAGCCGACAGGGGGTACCTACAATGAGCAGTTCTTC

j_gene: TRBJ1-5
d_gene: TRBD1
abundance: few
len: 13
v_gene: TRBV27
CDR3aa: CASTGGRNQPQHF
CDR3nt: TGTGCCAGCACAGGGGGTAGAAATCAGCCCCAGCATTTT

j_gene: TRBJ2-1
d_gene: TRBD2
abundance: .
len: 16
v_gene: TRBV9
CDR3aa: CASSSGLAGTYNEQFF
CDR3nt: TGTGCCAGCAGCTCAGGACTAGCGGGAACCTACAATGAGCAGTTCTTC

j_gene: TRBJ2-7
d_gene: TRBD2
abundance: .
len: 16
v_gene: TRBV9
CDR3aa: CASSATAGVSSYEQYF
CDR3nt: TGTGCCAGCAGCGCCACCGCGGGGGTGAGCTCCTACGAGCAGTACTTC

j_gene: TRBJ1-2
d_gene: TRBD1
abundance: few
len: 15
v_gene: TRBV7-8
CDR3aa: CASSLDDRGRYGYTF
CDR3nt: TGTGCCAGCAGCTTAGACGACAGGGGAAGGTATGGCTACACCTTC

j_gene: TRBJ2-2
d_gene: .
abundance: .
len: 14
v_gene: TRBV27
CDR3aa: CASRAETYTGELFF
CDR3nt: TGTGCCAGCCGGGCGGAAACTTACACCGGGGAGCTGTTTTTT

j_gene: TRBJ2-1
d_gene: .
abundance: .
len: 12
v_gene: TRBV29-1
CDR3aa: CSFMVSAYEQFF
CDR3nt: TGCAGCTTTATGGTCAGCGCCTATGAGCAGTTCTTC

j_gene: TRBJ1-1
d_gene: .
abundance: .
len: 15
v_gene: TRBV7-8
CDR3aa: CASRPRRGASQKAFF
CDR3nt: TGTGCCAGCAGACCTCGACGGGGGGCGTCCCAGAAGGCTTTCTTT

j_gene: TRBJ1-1
d_gene: .
abundance: once
len: 13
v_gene: TRBV11-3
CDR3aa: CASSSREDTEAFF
CDR3nt: TGTGCCAGCAGCTCCAGGGAGGACACTGAAGCTTTCTTT

j_gene: TRBJ2-2
d_gene: TRBD1
abundance: .
len: 14
v_gene: TRBV29-1
CDR3aa: CSVGGQGNTGELFF
CDR3nt: TGCAGCGTTGGGGGACAGGGCAACACCGGGGAGCTGTTTTTT

j_gene: TRBJ2-7
d_gene: TRBD2
abundance: .
len: 14
v_gene: TRBV2
CDR3aa: CASSRGLAGTEQYF
CDR3nt: TGTGCCAGCAGTAGGGGACTAGCGGGGACCGAGCAGTACTTC

j_gene: TRBJ1-1
d_gene: .
abundance: few
len: 11
v_gene: TRBV29-1
CDR3aa: CSVDGVSEAFF
CDR3nt: TGCAGCGTTGACGGGGTATCTGAAGCTTTCTTT

j_gene: TRBJ2-7
d_gene: .
abundance: .
len: 13
v_gene: TRBV9
CDR3aa: CASSVGSRGEQYF
CDR3nt: TGTGCCAGCAGCGTAGGGTCCCGGGGGGAGCAGTACTTC

j_gene: TRBJ1-5
d_gene: .
abundance: .
len: 16
v_gene: TRBV5-4
CDR3aa: CASSLGGTPLNQPQHF
CDR3nt: TGTGCCAGCAGCTTGGGGGGGACGCCCCTCAATCAGCCCCAGCATTTT

j_gene: TRBJ1-1
d_gene: .
abundance: .
len: 15
v_gene: TRBV5-4
CDR3aa: CASSLDAPGYTEAFF
CDR3nt: TGTGCCAGCAGCCTTGATGCACCAGGGTATACTGAAGCTTTCTTT

j_gene: TRBJ1-5
d_gene: .
abundance: few
len: 15
v_gene: TRBV2
CDR3aa: CASSVQGWSNQPQHF
CDR3nt: TGTGCCAGCAGTGTGCAGGGCTGGAGCAATCAGCCCCAGCATTTT

j_gene: TRBJ2-4
d_gene: TRBD1
abundance: .
len: 14
v_gene: TRBV6-1
CDR3aa: CASSELGGVDIQYF
CDR3nt: TGTGCCAGCAGTGAATTAGGGGGCGTGGACATTCAGTACTTC

j_gene: TRBJ2-7
d_gene: .
abundance: .
len: 14
v_gene: TRBV5-1
CDR3aa: CASSLSRQAYEQYF
CDR3nt: TGCGCCAGCAGCTTGTCTAGGCAGGCCTACGAGCAGTACTTC

j_gene: TRBJ2-2
d_gene: .
abundance: .
len: 16
v_gene: TRBV18
CDR3aa: CASSPTLGLNTGELFF
CDR3nt: TGTGCCAGCTCACCAACCCTGGGACTGAACACCGGGGAGCTGTTTTTT

j_gene: TRBJ1-1
d_gene: TRBD1
abundance: .
len: 14
v_gene: TRBV19
CDR3aa: CASRKQGAMTEAFF
CDR3nt: TGTGCCAGTAGGAAACAGGGGGCGATGACTGAAGCTTTCTTT

j_gene: TRBJ1-1
d_gene: TRBD1
abundance: .
len: 16
v_gene: TRBV5-1
CDR3aa: CASSLHRGQRNTEAFF
CDR3nt: TGCGCCAGCAGCTTGCACAGGGGGCAAAGGAACACTGAAGCTTTCTTT

j_gene: TRBJ1-1
d_gene: .
abundance: .
len: 16
v_gene: TRBV19
CDR3aa: CASRTYGTLENTEAFF
CDR3nt: TGTGCCAGCAGAACATACGGGACCCTCGAGAACACTGAAGCTTTCTTT

j_gene: TRBJ1-1
d_gene: .
abundance: many
len: 13
v_gene: TRBV5-1
CDR3aa: CASSFDRNTEAFF
CDR3nt: TGCGCCAGCAGCTTCGATAGGAACACTGAAGCTTTCTTT

j_gene: TRBJ2-2
d_gene: .
abundance: .
len: 12
v_gene: TRBV9
CDR3aa: CASSEVPGELFF
CDR3nt: TGTGCCAGCAGCGAGGTTCCCGGGGAGCTGTTTTTT

j_gene: TRBJ2-7
d_gene: .
abundance: .
len: 12
v_gene: TRBV5-1
CDR3aa: CASSTTGYEQYF
CDR3nt: TGCGCCAGCAGCACGACAGGTTACGAGCAGTACTTC

j_gene: TRBJ2-3
d_gene: .
abundance: .
len: 15
v_gene: TRBV7-2
CDR3aa: CASSPTRGGTDTQYF
CDR3nt: TGTGCCAGCAGCCCGACCCGCGGTGGTACAGATACGCAGTATTTT

j_gene: TRBJ2-7
d_gene: TRBD2
abundance: .
len: 16
v_gene: TRBV25-1
CDR3aa: CASRGLAGGLSYEQYF
CDR3nt: TGTGCCAGCAGGGGACTAGCGGGAGGTCTCTCCTACGAGCAGTACTTC

j_gene: TRBJ2-4
d_gene: .
abundance: .
len: 16
v_gene: TRBV27
CDR3aa: CASAGRPGEAKNIQYF
CDR3nt: TGTGCCAGCGCGGGTAGGCCAGGGGAGGCCAAAAACATTCAGTACTTC

j_gene: TRBJ2-7
d_gene: .
abundance: .
len: 15
v_gene: TRBV5-6
CDR3aa: CASSLRGARGTEQYF
CDR3nt: TGTGCCAGCAGCTTGAGGGGGGCGCGTGGAACCGAGCAGTACTTC

j_gene: TRBJ2-5
d_gene: .
abundance: .
len: 12
v_gene: TRBV7-6
CDR3aa: CASSLPPETQYF
CDR3nt: TGTGCCAGCAGCTTACCCCCTGAGACCCAGTACTTC

j_gene: TRBJ2-1
d_gene: TRBD2
abundance: once
len: 16
v_gene: TRBV10-3
CDR3aa: CAISARLAGEGNGQFF
CDR3nt: TGTGCCATCAGTGCCCGACTAGCGGGAGAGGGCAATGGGCAGTTCTTC

j_gene: TRBJ2-3
d_gene: TRBD1
abundance: .
len: 15
v_gene: TRBV9
CDR3aa: CASSVGQGAGDTQYF
CDR3nt: TGTGCCAGCAGCGTAGGACAGGGGGCAGGAGATACGCAGTATTTT

j_gene: TRBJ2-5
d_gene: TRBD2
abundance: .
len: 16
v_gene: TRBV5-4
CDR3aa: CASSVRLAGTQETQYF
CDR3nt: TGTGCCAGCAGCGTGCGACTAGCGGGAACCCAAGAGACCCAGTACTTC

j_gene: TRBJ2-1
d_gene: TRBD2
abundance: .
len: 16
v_gene: TRBV14
CDR3aa: CASSQDYGIAGHEQFF
CDR3nt: TGTGCCAGCAGCCAAGATTATGGAATAGCGGGGCATGAGCAGTTCTTC

j_gene: TRBJ2-7
d_gene: TRBD2
abundance: .
len: 17
v_gene: TRBV2
CDR3aa: CASSATHYSGNYYEQYF
CDR3nt: TGTGCCAGCAGTGCCACCCATTATAGCGGGAACTACTACGAGCAGTACTTC

j_gene: TRBJ1-1
d_gene: .
abundance: .
len: 16
v_gene: TRBV5-1
CDR3aa: CASSLNLLGGHTEAFF
CDR3nt: TGCGCCAGCAGCCTCAATTTATTAGGGGGGCACACTGAAGCTTTCTTT

j_gene: TRBJ2-1
d_gene: .
abundance: .
len: 13
v_gene: TRBV28
CDR3aa: CASSLLPWNEQFF
CDR3nt: TGTGCCAGCAGCCTCTTACCTTGGAATGAGCAGTTCTTC

j_gene: TRBJ2-2
d_gene: .
abundance: .
len: 14
v_gene: TRBV15
CDR3aa: CATRERSGPGELFF
CDR3nt: TGTGCCACCAGGGAGCGGAGCGGTCCCGGGGAGCTGTTTTTT

j_gene: TRBJ2-5
d_gene: TRBD2
abundance: .
len: 15
v_gene: TRBV7-9
CDR3aa: CASSLVRLAQETQYF
CDR3nt: TGTGCCAGCAGCTTAGTCCGACTAGCGCAAGAGACCCAGTACTTC

j_gene: TRBJ2-1
d_gene: .
abundance: .
len: 16
v_gene: TRBV5-1
CDR3aa: CASSPRLGTAVYEQFF
CDR3nt: TGCGCCAGCAGCCCCAGACTAGGTACCGCTGTTTATGAGCAGTTCTTC

j_gene: TRBJ2-4
d_gene: .
abundance: .
len: 14
v_gene: TRBV28
CDR3aa: CASSFQGAKNIQYF
CDR3nt: TGTGCCAGCAGTTTTCAGGGTGCCAAAAACATTCAGTACTTC

j_gene: TRBJ2-1
d_gene: TRBD2
abundance: .
len: 16
v_gene: TRBV10-3
CDR3aa: CAISESIGGSFNEQFF
CDR3nt: TGTGCCATCAGTGAGTCCATAGGCGGGAGCTTCAATGAGCAGTTCTTC

j_gene: TRBJ1-5
d_gene: .
abundance: .
len: 12
v_gene: TRBV18
CDR3aa: CASSPPNQPQHF
CDR3nt: TGTGCCAGCTCTCCTCCTAATCAGCCCCAGCATTTT

j_gene: TRBJ2-7
d_gene: .
abundance: .
len: 13
v_gene: TRBV27
CDR3aa: CASSIQSSYEQYF
CDR3nt: TGTGCCAGCAGTATACAGAGCTCCTACGAGCAGTACTTC

j_gene: TRBJ2-1
d_gene: .
abundance: .
len: 15
v_gene: TRBV7-5
CDR3aa: CVRSLKREGRDEQFF
CDR3nt: TGTGTCAGAAGCCTGAAGCGGGAGGGCAGGGATGAGCAGTTCTTC

j_gene: TRBJ2-3
d_gene: .
abundance: .
len: 14
v_gene: TRBV11-3
CDR3aa: CATPFPDSTDTQYF
CDR3nt: TGTGCCACCCCCTTTCCGGACAGCACAGATACGCAGTATTTT